The T cell receptor beta chain described here comes from a study of a mutant IDH1 vaccine in newly diagnosed glioma. The assay was immunoSEQ multiplex PCR, and TCRdb's table has in-frame clones only and misses some. The sample yields about 40,000 clones, 65% to 80% seen once. The V and J ends lost 0 bases and 4 bases respectively, with 18 bases between them. CDR1 is LGHNA, CDR2 YSLEER, per germline. The CDR3 is made up of 17 amino acids. The sample's time point: week 23, last vaccination. It was 300 ug of mutant IDH1 20-mer peptide that made up each vaccine dose, given with topical imiquimod. As to this clone: No antigen is known for it.

J is TRBJ1-2 and V is TRBV4-3; D is perhaps TRBD1 (6 bases). The source was PBMCs, collected from a glioma patient whose treatment included an IDH1 peptide vaccine. This receptor was identified in a man between 45 and 60 years old with glioma. This CDR3 is CASSQDRVAGVIYGYTF. As DNA, the CDR3 is TGCGCCAGCAGCCAAGATAGGGTGGCAGGGGTTATCTATGGCTACACCTTC.